At least ten counts were recorded for the clone carrying this T cell receptor (beta chain). V gave up 3 bases and J gave up 6 bases, with 18 bases separating them. Looked up from germline, CDR1 is MDHEN and CDR2 is SYDVKM. This CDR3 has 15 residues. Individual cDNA molecules received unique molecular identifiers. MiXCR, run by TCRdb on the 5' RACE reads, gives a single entry per CDR3 protein. The sample carries 100,000 to 140,000 distinct CDR3 sequences, approximately 12% recorded once. The sample belongs to a study of early T cells in non-severe SARS-CoV-2 infection. Sequencing was carried out using whole blood. The chain combines TRBV28 with TRBJ2-7; TRBD2 might be the D (5 bases). The source is an adult who was a healthcare worker with PCR-confirmed SARS-CoV-2 infection or an uninfected control (not recorded which). CDR3 sequence: CASSFWRVGLLEQYF. DNA of the CDR3: TGTGCCAGCAGTTTTTGGCGGGTAGGTCTTCTCGAGCAGTACTTC. Using reference TRBV28 and TRBJ2-7 for the parts outside the CDR3, the full variable domain is DVKVTQSSRYLVKRTGEKVFLECVQDMDHENMFWYRQDPGLGLRLIYFSYDVKMKEKGDIPEGYSVSREKKERFSLILESASTNQTSMYLCASSFWRVGLLEQYFGPGTRLTVT.